Presented here are 6 T cell receptor beta chains from one specimen sequenced in a study of OX40 agonist ivuxolimab in advanced cancers. Sequenced by immunoSEQ multiplex PCR; TCRdb stores in-frame clones only, minus some. The repertoire holds 65,000 to 70,000 clones, with more than 75% as singletons. The source was CD4+ or CD8+ T cells sorted from blood, collected in a trial of the OX40 agonist ivuxolimab. The receptors stem from an adult with an advanced solid tumor such as melanoma, head and neck, liver or kidney cancer.

The chain links TRBV30 to TRBJ1-4; D not resolved. V lost 5 bases and J lost 3, with 7 bases in between. CDR1 is GTSNPN, CDR2 SVGIG, per germline (reference sequence). The CDR3 totals 12 residues. The CDR3 DNA is TGTGCCTGGGGACCCGCTAATGAAAAACTGTTTTTT. Its translation is CAWGPANEKLFF.

The genes are TRBV18 and TRBJ1-2; TRBD1 aligns across 10 bases. The V and J ends lost 4 bases and 6 bases, in that order; junction bases with no gene match: 11. The CDR3 extends over 16 amino acids. Germline CDR1 and CDR2: KGHSH and LQKENI. In DNA form, the CDR3 reads TGTGCCAGCTCACGGGACAGGGGAACGGCGCGCGATGGCTACACCTTC. Encoded protein: CASSRDRGTARDGYTF. Combining the CDR3 with reference TRBV18 and TRBJ1-2 gives the whole variable domain NAGVMQNPRHLVRRRGQEARLRCSPMKGHSHVYWYRQLPEEGLKFMVYLQKENIIDESGMPKERFSAEFPKEGPSILRIQQVVRGDSAAYFCASSRDRGTARDGYTFGSGTRLTVV.

This clone turned up a few times. The rearrangement links TRBV6-1 to TRBJ2-2; maybe TRBD1 (5 bases). Trimming removed 8 bases from V and 4 bases from J, with 11 bases in between. This CDR3 region has 13 residues. CDR1 is MNHNS, CDR2 SASEGT, per germline. CDR3 nucleotide sequence: TGTGCCAGCGGTCAGGGTATCACCGGGGAGCTGTTTTTT. Translated: CASGQGITGELFF.

The gene calls are TRBV5-8 and TRBJ2-7; TRBD1 matches at 9 bases. The ends lost 6 bases at V and 6 bases at J; junction bases unmatched: 10. Germline-derived CDR1 and CDR2 are SGHTS and YDEGEE. This CDR3 contains 14 residues. The CDR3 sequence: CASIQTGGGLEQYF. CDR3 sequence (DNA): TGTGCCAGCATCCAGACAGGGGGTGGTCTCGAGCAGTACTTC.

This clone has just a few counts. The chain has TRBV5-4 and TRBJ1-1, with unresolved D. This CDR3 has 17 amino acids. Germline CDR1 SGHNT, CDR2 YYREEE (reference sequence). Trimming shortened V by 4 bases and J by 0 bases, and 19 bases separated the two germline ends. The CDR3 DNA is TGTGCCAGCAGCCGAGGTGCGCGGGGAGACATGAACACTGAAGCTTTCTTT. Translated: CASSRGARGDMNTEAFF. The full variable domain, its missing parts supplied by reference TRBV5-4 and TRBJ1-1, is ETGVTQSPTHLIKTRGQQVTLRCSSQSGHNTVSWYQQALGQGPQFIFQYYREEENGRGNFPPRFSGLQFPNYSSELNVNALELDDSALYLCASSRGARGDMNTEAFFGQGTRLTVV.

V gene TRBV5-1 combines with J gene TRBJ1-5; 8 bases align to TRBD1. The germline V gene encodes CDR1 SGHRS and CDR2 YFSETQ. The CDR3 sequence is 14 residues long. The V and J ends lost 1 base and 6 bases, in that order; junction bases with no gene match: 3. The CDR3, as DNA: TGCGCCAGCAGCTTGACAGGGGGAAGTCAGCCCCAGCATTTT. Its protein product is CASSLTGGSQPQHF.